This TCR beta chain appears in the sequencing data of a study of PD-1 blockade in mismatch repair-deficient tumors. Sequencing used immunoSEQ multiplex PCR; TCRdb keeps in-frame clones, though not all of them. The sample carries around 49,000 clones, over 60% recorded once. TCR sequencing covered a few patients who responded to pembrolizumab. This CDR3 is built from 11 residues. Looked up from germline, CDR1 is GTSNPN and CDR2 is SVGIG (reference sequence). V lost 0 bases and J lost 8, with 4 bases in between. The chain uses TRBV30 and TRBJ1-4, with D unresolved. Sequenced here: PBMCs, sampled before pembrolizumab treatment. The receptor was derived from an adult with mismatch repair-deficient cancer. The CDR3 nucleotides are TGTGCCTGGAGTGTCCGAGAAAAACTGTTTTTT. Its protein is CAWSVREKLFF.